This T cell receptor (beta chain) was recorded in a study of T cells in localized non-small cell lung cancer (dated by TCRdb to between 2020 and 2021). Some background on the complete study: The study analyzed T cell repertoires of around 250 early-stage NSCLC patients, comparing tumors and uninvolved tumor-adjacent lungs. The cohort consisted of 200 to 250 treatment-naive NSCLC patients whose localized lung tumors had been resected. NSCLC patients had a mean age of roughly 66 years, and 129 were male and about a hundred female. What the work shows at the level of the full study, not this receptor alone: Uninvolved tumor-adjacent lung showed the highest T cell clonality, higher than tumor, which suggests more focused antigenic responses in the uninvolved tumor-adjacent lung. Longer overall survival was associated with higher blood T cell density, whereas shorter survival was associated with higher adjacent-lung clonality. Of the top 100 tumor clones, a median of 57 were detected in paired uninvolved adjacent lung; about 28 were also among that lung's top 100. Since the design was exploratory, TCR variables were selected using unadjusted p-values with no false-discovery rate correction. Because multi-region tumor sequencing was not done, intratumor heterogeneity could not be ruled out.

TCR beta CDR3 regions were sequenced from DNA using the immunoSEQ Assay. In the source study's methods: T cell density was computed as TCR beta template counts normalized to usable DNA estimated by amplifying housekeeping genes. Using the preseqR package, richness was estimated by extrapolating to 120,000 templates for tissue samples and 400,000 templates for PBMC samples. Clonality was taken to be one minus Pielou's evenness. Differential abundance testing on productive amino-acid clonotypes, with a minimum total count of 5 and an alpha of 0.1, was used to identify tissue-enriched TCRs. Repertoire overlap between compartments was quantified with the Jaccard Index and Morisita Overlap Index. TCR beta CDR3s were clustered by GLIPH together with public tetramer-defined viral CDR3s, and at least three viral sequences plus V-gene enrichment were required for viral motifs. TCRdb holds this immuneACCESS table with in-frame rearrangements only. Some clones are missing; in checked studies, unresolved V genes explain under half, and the rest has no known cause. The V and J calls and clone size were taken over from that table, and D and trimming were inferred from the DNA. The sample has roughly 30,000 clones on record, around 89% of them singletons. The top ten constitute roughly 13% of the sample.

As regards this clone: There is no known antigen for this receptor. Base qualities are missing; no much larger clone stands one base away.

At diagnosis, peripheral blood, uninvolved tumor-adjacent lung and tumor were collected and were preserved as a mix of fresh-frozen and FFPE material. For TCR repertoire profiling, blood samples were analyzed as peripheral blood mononuclear cells. V gives up 6 bases and J gives up 7 bases, and the segment between their germline ends measures 17 bases. From cysteine to phenylalanine, the CDR3 is 15 amino acids long. Of the read, only the CDR3 DNA is kept; its 45 bases are in frame from base 1. Taken from the germline V gene, the CDR1 and CDR2 loops are SGHTS and YDEGEE. The sample was peripheral blood, taken before any cancer treatment. The receptor chain draws on TRBV5-8 and TRBJ1-6; the best D guess is TRBD1, with 5 bases matching. The TCR comes from an older female donor with stage III squamous cell lung carcinoma. The DNA sequence is TGTGCCAGCAATCGTAGGGGACCGAAGAATTCACCCCTCCACTTT. Translated, it reads CASNRRGPKNSPLHF.